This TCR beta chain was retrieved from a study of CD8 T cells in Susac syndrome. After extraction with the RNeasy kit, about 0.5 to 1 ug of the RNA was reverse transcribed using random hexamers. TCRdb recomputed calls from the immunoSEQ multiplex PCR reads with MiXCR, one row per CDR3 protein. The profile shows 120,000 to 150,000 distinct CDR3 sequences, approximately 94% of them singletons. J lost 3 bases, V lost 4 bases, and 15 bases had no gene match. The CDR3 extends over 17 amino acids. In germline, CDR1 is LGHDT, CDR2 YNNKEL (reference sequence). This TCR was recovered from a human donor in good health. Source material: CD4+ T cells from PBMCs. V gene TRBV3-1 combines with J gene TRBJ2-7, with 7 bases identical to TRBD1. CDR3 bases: TGTGCCAGCAGCCTGCAACAGGGGCCAAGCATAAACTACGAGCAGTACTTC. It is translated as CASSLQQGPSINYEQYF.